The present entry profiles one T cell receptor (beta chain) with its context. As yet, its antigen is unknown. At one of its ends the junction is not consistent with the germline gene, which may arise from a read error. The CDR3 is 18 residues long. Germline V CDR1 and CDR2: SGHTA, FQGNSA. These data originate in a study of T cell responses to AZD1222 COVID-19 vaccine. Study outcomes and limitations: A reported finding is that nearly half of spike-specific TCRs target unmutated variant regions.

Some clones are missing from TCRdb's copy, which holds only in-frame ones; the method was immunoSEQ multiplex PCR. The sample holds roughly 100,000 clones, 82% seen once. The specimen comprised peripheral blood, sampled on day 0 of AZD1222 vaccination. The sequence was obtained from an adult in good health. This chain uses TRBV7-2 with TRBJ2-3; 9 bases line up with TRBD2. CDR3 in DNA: TGTGCCAGCAGCCTAGCGGCGGGGGGGACATTCCTCACAGATACGCAGTATTTT. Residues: CASSLAAGGTFLTDTQYF.